Below, 14 T cell receptor beta chains from the same sample are listed, as sequenced in a study of blood T cell repertoires in COVID-19. Using immunoSEQ multiplex PCR, the repertoire was profiled, and TCRdb retains in-frame clones only, with some absent. The sample has roughly 260,000 clones; 90% are singletons. Sequencing was done on a sample of peripheral blood. Receptor source: a woman between 40 and 55 years old with acute or convalescent COVID-19.

The chain uses TRBV5-4 and TRBJ1-2, with 11 bases aligning to TRBD1. Germline loops: CDR1 SGHNT, CDR2 YYREEE (reference sequence). CDR3 length equals 15 residues. V lost 4 bases to trimming and J lost 4 bases; unmatched junction nucleotides: 6. CDR3 coding DNA: TGTGCCAGCAGCCCGGACAGGGGGCAGGTCTATGGCTACACCTTC. Translating it yields CASSPDRGQVYGYTF.

The chain carries TRBV6-5 and TRBJ2-2; 10 bases match TRBD1. The V gene end was trimmed by 2 bases and the J gene end by 6 bases; junction bases not matched to a gene: 6. Germline CDR1 reads MNHEY; CDR2 reads SVGAGI. There are 16 residues in the CDR3. The CDR3: CASSYGTGEFSGELFF. The CDR3 DNA reads TGTGCCAGCAGTTACGGGACAGGGGAGTTTTCCGGGGAGCTGTTTTTT.

The gene calls are TRBV14 and TRBJ2-3, with D perhaps TRBD1 (5 bases). The V and J ends lost 6 bases and 6 bases respectively, with 13 bases between them. From germline, CDR1 is SGHDN and CDR2 FVKESK. The CDR3 extends over 13 amino acids. The CDR3 DNA is TGTGCCAGCAGTCAAACCAGGGCGGATACGCAGTATTTT. As protein: CASSQTRADTQYF.

This chain joins TRBV5-1 and TRBJ2-3, with D maybe TRBD1 (6 bases). V lost 2 bases and J 1 base, leaving 17 bases between the germline ends. There are 17 residues in the CDR3. Germline V CDR1 and CDR2: SGHRS, YFSETQ. The CDR3 here is CASSLQGRASGTDTQYF. DNA for the CDR3: TGCGCCAGCAGCTTACAGGGTAGGGCCAGCGGCACAGATACGCAGTATTTT.

The chain is built from TRBV5-3 and TRBJ2-7, with D tentatively TRBD2 (6 bases). TRBV5-3 is recorded as an ORF, its role being uncertain. Trimming stripped 0 bases from V and 3 bases from J, with 13 bases between. The CDR3 contains 15 residues. In nucleotides, the CDR3 is TGTGCCAGAAGCTTGGCCTACGGGGGAGACTACGAGCAGTACGTC. Protein product: CARSLAYGGDYEQYV.

As concerns this clone: The sample holds other DNA sequences that translate to the same CDR3. DNA for the CDR3: TGCAGCGCCCGCCGGGGATCGACAGATACGCAGTATTTT. Amino acids: CSARRGSTDTQYF. This chain uses TRBV29-1 with TRBJ2-3, with a weak D call TRBD2 (5 bases). This CDR3 comprises 13 residues. Germline V gene sequence: CDR1 SQVTM, CDR2 ANQGSEA. Trimming removed 7 bases from V and 3 bases from J, with 14 bases in between.

This rearrangement joins TRBV5-1 to TRBJ1-6, with 8 bases identical to TRBD1. The CDR3 totals 18 residues. Germline CDR1 SGHRS, CDR2 YFSETQ. The J segment lost 9 bases and the V segment lost 4 bases, leaving 18 bases of the junction unmatched. The CDR3 spells CASSLVALGQVEGSPLHF. CDR3 nucleotides: TGCGCCAGCAGCCTGGTAGCCCTGGGACAGGTGGAGGGTTCACCCCTCCACTTT.

The table lists this clone with a count of one. The J gene is TRBJ2-3, the V gene TRBV6-1; D possibly corresponds to TRBD2 (7 bases). This CDR3 contains 13 residues. Germline CDR1 MNHNS, CDR2 SASEGT. Trimming removed 1 base from V and 10 bases from J, with 12 bases in between. The DNA for the CDR3 is TGTGCCAGCAGTGAAGAGGGGGGGATGGCGCAGTATTTT. This sequence encodes CASSEEGGMAQYF.

The chain employs TRBV2 and TRBJ1-1; possible D gene TRBD1, 6 bases. Germline CDR1 and CDR2: SNHLY and FYNNEI. This CDR3 has 14 amino acids. V lost 7 bases and J 6 bases, leaving 18 bases between the germline ends. CDR3 bases: TGTGCCAGCATCCGCCGGGGGGGCGACGCTGAAGCTTTCTTT. Its protein product is CASIRRGGDAEAFF.

The V call is TRBV5-5, the J call TRBJ1-2; weak D call: TRBD1 (6 bases). The V end lost 2 bases, the J end lost 6 bases, and 11 bases lay between the germline ends. This CDR3 is 13 amino acids long. Looked up from germline, CDR1 is SGHKS and CDR2 is YYEKEE (reference sequence). As DNA, the CDR3 is TGTGCCAGCAGCTTCGGGGGGCCCAATGGCTACACCTTC. It translates to CASSFGGPNGYTF.

V is TRBV3-1 (or the pseudogene TRBV3-2) and J is TRBJ1-2; D might be TRBD1 (6 bases). The V gene's germline CDR1 is LGHDT and CDR2 YNNKEL (reference sequence). Trimming pared 5 bases from V and 7 bases from J, leaving 11 bases between. The CDR3 is 12 residues long. The CDR3 nucleotides read TGTGCCAGCAGCAGGGGGTCCTTTGGCTACACCTTC. This translates into CASSRGSFGYTF.

The chain recombines TRBV25-1 with TRBJ1-4; TRBD1 matches at 8 bases. Germline CDR1 MGHDK, CDR2 SYGVNS. This CDR3 comprises 15 residues. Trimming at V came to 7 bases and at J to 6 bases, leaving 10 bases not matched to a gene. DNA of the CDR3: TGTGCCAGCATTCTTACCCAGGGGGCGGATGAAAAACTGTTTTTT. This gives the protein CASILTQGADEKLFF.

The genes are TRBV6-5 and TRBJ1-4; tentative D call: TRBD1 (6 bases). Germline loops: CDR1 MNHEY, CDR2 SVGAGI. The V end was cut by 0 bases, the J end by 0 bases, with 8 bases between. There are 16 residues in the CDR3. The chain's CDR3 is CASSYSQGTTNEKLFF. The CDR3 coding sequence is TGTGCCAGCAGTTACTCCCAGGGGACAACTAATGAAAAACTGTTTTTT.

Only one count was recorded for this clone. The chain has TRBV6-5 and TRBJ2-2, with 7 nucleotides matching TRBD1. Germline V CDR1 and CDR2: MNHEY, SVGAGI. This CDR3 is built from 15 residues. V shed 5 bases, J shed 0 bases, and the junction held 3 bases outside the gene matches. The CDR3 bases are TGTGCCAGCAGTCCCGGGACAGCGAACACCGGGGAGCTGTTTTTT. Translated, it gives CASSPGTANTGELFF.